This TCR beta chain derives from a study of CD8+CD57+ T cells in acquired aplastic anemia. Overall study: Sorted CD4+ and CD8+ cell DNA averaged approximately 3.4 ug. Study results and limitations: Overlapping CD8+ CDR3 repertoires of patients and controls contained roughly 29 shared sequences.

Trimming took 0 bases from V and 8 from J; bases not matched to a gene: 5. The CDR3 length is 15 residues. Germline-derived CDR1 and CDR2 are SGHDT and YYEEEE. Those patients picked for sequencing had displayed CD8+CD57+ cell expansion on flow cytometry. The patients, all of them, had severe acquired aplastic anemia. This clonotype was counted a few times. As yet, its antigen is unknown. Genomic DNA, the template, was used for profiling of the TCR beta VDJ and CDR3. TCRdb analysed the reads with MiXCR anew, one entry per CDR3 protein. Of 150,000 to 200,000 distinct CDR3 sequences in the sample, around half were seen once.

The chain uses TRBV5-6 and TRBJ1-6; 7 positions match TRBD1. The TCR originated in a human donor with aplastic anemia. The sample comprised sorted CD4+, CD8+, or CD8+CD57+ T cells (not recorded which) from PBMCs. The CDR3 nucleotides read TGTGCCAGCAGCTTGGGGACAGGAGGATATTCACCCCTCCACTTT. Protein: CASSLGTGGYSPLHF.